These 13 T cell receptor beta chains share one sample of origin, sequenced in a study of chemoradiotherapy in HPV16-positive cancers (dated by TCRdb to the early 2020s). Library preparation used the immunoSEQ multiplex PCR assay. TCRdb took over this immuneACCESS table, retaining in-frame rearrangements with V and J assigned. Such tables are incomplete; in checked studies, under half of the missing clones stem from an unresolved V gene, and the remainder is unexplained. The table for this sample lists approximately 52,000 clones; around nine tenths of them were counted only once. The ten largest clones capture around 3.5% of the sample. The material was blood, obtained from a patient who underwent chemoradiotherapy. These receptors were collected from a human donor with HPV-associated anogenital cancer.

The sample holds one count of this clone. The rearrangement joins TRBV7-9 to TRBJ1-2; 8 bases fit TRBD1. This CDR3 is 16 amino acids long. Unmatched junction bases numbered 10, after V lost 4 bases and J lost 3 bases. Germline CDR1 and CDR2: SEHNR and FQNEAQ (reference sequence). The DNA for the CDR3 is TGTGCCAGCAGCTGGTCCCAGGGGGCGGAATACTATGGCTACACCTTC. It codes for CASSWSQGAEYYGYTF.

The V call is TRBV11-2, the J call TRBJ2-1; no definite D call. Germline V gene data show CDR1 as SGHAT and CDR2 as FQNNGV. V was pared by 5 bases and J by 2 bases, with 4 bases between. CDR3 size: 12 residues. The CDR3 nucleotides are TGTGCCAGCAGCGGGACCTACAATGAGCAGTTCTTC. Its protein product is CASSGTYNEQFF.

This clone showed up just once. CDR3 sequence: CASSIKVGGVVNYGYTF. In DNA, the CDR3 is TGTGCCAGTAGTATAAAAGTTGGCGGGGTAGTTAACTATGGCTACACCTTC. V and J are TRBV19 and TRBJ1-2, with D unclear. The CDR3 sequence is 17 residues long. Germline CDR1 is LNHDA and CDR2 is SQIVND (reference sequence). Trimming took off 2 bases at V and 1 base at J, with 17 bases between the two ends.

The J gene is TRBJ2-3, the V gene TRBV2; D possibly uses TRBD1 or TRBD2 (6 bases each). Trimming took 10 bases from V and 0 from J, leaving 14 bases between them. In germline, CDR1 is SNHLY, CDR2 FYNNEI. The CDR3 extends over 14 amino acids. CDR3 sequence: CANTRGESTDTQYF. CDR3 in DNA: TGTGCCAACACGAGGGGGGAGAGCACAGATACGCAGTATTTT.

This clone appeared a few times. This rearrangement joins TRBV5-1 to TRBJ2-7, with D possibly matching TRBD1 (6 bases). V lost 0 bases and J lost 0, with 13 bases in between. Germline V gene sequence: CDR1 SGHRS, CDR2 YFSETQ. This CDR3 comprises 16 residues. CDR3 sequence (DNA): TGCGCCAGCAGCTTGGGCCCGACAGGAGACTCCTACGAGCAGTACTTC. Its protein is CASSLGPTGDSYEQYF.

The chain recombines TRBV4-3 with TRBJ2-7; no definite D call. Between the trimmed V and J ends, which lost 1 base and 2 bases, there was a span of 9 bases. CDR1 is LGHNA and CDR2 is YSLEER in the germline V gene. This CDR3 region has 14 residues. The chain's CDR3 is CASSQGLFTYEQYF. The CDR3 DNA sequence: TGCGCCAGCAGCCAAGGACTGTTCACCTACGAGCAGTACTTC.

V usage is TRBV2 and J usage is TRBJ2-5; a weak D match, TRBD2 (6 bases). CDR3 length equals 15 residues. Germline-derived CDR1 and CDR2 are SNHLY and FYNNEI. V was shortened by 2 bases and J by 6 bases, with 16 bases between the two germline ends. CDR3 bases: TGTGCCAGCAGTGAACGGCGCGGGGCAGAGAAGACCCAGTACTTC. Amino acids: CASSERRGAEKTQYF.

This sequence joins TRBV5-1 and TRBJ2-3; perhaps D is TRBD1 or TRBD2 (5 bases each). The V end lost 7 bases, the J end lost 6 bases, and 9 bases lay between the germline ends. CDR3 size: 11 residues. Per germline, CDR1 SGHRS and CDR2 YFSETQ. DNA of the CDR3: TGCGCCAGCGGGGACGAGGATACGCAGTATTTT. Translating gives CASGDEDTQYF.

The chain has TRBV5-5 and TRBJ2-1; TRBD1 matches at 7 bases. With 0 bases clipped from V and 7 bases from J, the junction kept 4 bases outside the gene matches. This CDR3 comprises 14 residues. Per the germline V gene, CDR1 is SGHKS and CDR2 is YYEKEE (reference sequence). The CDR3 coding sequence is TGTGCCAGCAGCTTGGCGACAGGGTGGAATGAGCAGTTCTTC. Translated, it gives CASSLATGWNEQFF.

The V call is TRBV11-3, the J call TRBJ1-2; 8 bases agree with TRBD1. V lost 0 bases and J lost 8; bases outside the gene matches: 5. This CDR3 has 14 residues. In germline, CDR1 is SGHNT, CDR2 YENEEA. CDR3 nucleotide sequence: TGTGCCAGCAGCTTAGATAGGACAGGGAGAGGCTACACCTTC. Translation: CASSLDRTGRGYTF.

This chain uses TRBV6-5 with TRBJ2-5; D is tentatively TRBD1 or TRBD2 (5 bases each). CDR3 length: 13 amino acids. Germline-derived CDR1 and CDR2 are MNHEY and SVGAGI. Trimming removed 5 bases at V and 5 bases at J, with 12 bases between. DNA for the CDR3: TGTGCCAGCAGTCCCTCCGGGACGGAGACCCAGTACTTC. This codes for CASSPSGTETQYF.

The V gene is TRBV7-8, the J gene TRBJ1-6; D gene unclear. Germline V gene sequence: CDR1 SGHVS, CDR2 FQNEAQ. This CDR3 contains 15 residues. The V gene lost 0 bases and the J gene lost 9 bases, with 12 bases spanning the gap. Here the CDR3 reads CASSLAIAAGSPLHF. DNA for the CDR3: TGTGCCAGCAGCTTAGCGATCGCGGCAGGTTCACCCCTCCACTTT.

This sequence joins TRBV9 and TRBJ1-3; the D gene is possibly TRBD1 (5 bases). The CDR3 has 14 residues. V was cut by 4 bases and J by 4 bases, with 12 bases left in between. Germline V gives CDR1 SGDLS, CDR2 YYNGEE. For the CDR3, the DNA is TGTGCCAGCAGCTCGGCGGGGGTCGGAAACACCATATATTTT. This codes for CASSSAGVGNTIYF.